Listed below are T cell receptor beta chains from one sample, sequenced in a study of blood T cell repertoires in COVID-19. Profiled with immunoSEQ multiplex PCR; TCRdb holds only in-frame clones, not every one. The table includes under 300,000 clones, 88% detected once. Source material: PBMCs or T cells enriched from blood (not recorded which). All receptors come from a woman in her thirties who had recovered from COVID-19. CDR3s include the opening cysteine and the closing phenylalanine or tryptophan. The order of the fields is J gene, V gene, D gene, clone size, CDR3 DNA, CDR3 protein. The D gene is left open where the match is weak. Clone size is not always given. Where it is, it says once, few, many or a class for expanded clones.

J gene: TRBJ1-3
V gene: TRBV7-2
D gene: NA
clone size: NA
CDR3 DNA: TGTGCCAGCAGCCGCGACAAGGCAGCAAACACCATATATTTT
CDR3 protein: CASSRDKAANTIYF

J gene: TRBJ2-2
V gene: TRBV27
D gene: NA
clone size: NA
CDR3 DNA: TGTGCCAGCACCCCGATCGGAGGGAACACCGGGGAGCTGTTTTTT
CDR3 protein: CASTPIGGNTGELFF

J gene: TRBJ2-5
V gene: TRBV29-1
D gene: NA
clone size: NA
CDR3 DNA: TGCAGCGCAGACAGGACCCAAGAGACCCAGTACTTC
CDR3 protein: CSADRTQETQYF

J gene: TRBJ2-3
V gene: TRBV10-2
D gene: NA
clone size: NA
CDR3 DNA: TGCGCCAGCGGGCGGGGTAACACAGATACGCAGTATTTT
CDR3 protein: CASGRGNTDTQYF

J gene: TRBJ2-1
V gene: TRBV5-6
D gene: NA
clone size: NA
CDR3 DNA: TGTGCCAGCAGCCTATTGGGCTCTTTGACAGCCTCCTACAATGAGCAGTTCTTC
CDR3 protein: CASSLLGSLTASYNEQFF

J gene: TRBJ1-1
V gene: TRBV19
D gene: NA
clone size: NA
CDR3 DNA: TGTGCCAGTGCAGTTGGGGGCGAGGGCACTGAAGCTTTCTTT
CDR3 protein: CASAVGGEGTEAFF

J gene: TRBJ1-5
V gene: TRBV30
D gene: TRBD1
clone size: few
CDR3 DNA: TGTGCCTGGAACCCGGGACAGCAAAATCAGCCCCAGCATTTT
CDR3 protein: CAWNPGQQNQPQHF

J gene: TRBJ1-1
V gene: TRBV12-3/TRBV12-4
D gene: NA
clone size: NA
CDR3 DNA: TGTGCCAGCAGTTTTGGACACAGGACTGAAGCTTTCTTT
CDR3 protein: CASSFGHRTEAFF

J gene: TRBJ1-2
V gene: TRBV5-1
D gene: TRBD1
clone size: NA
CDR3 DNA: TGCGCCAGCGCAAATAGGACAGGTCGCTTC
CDR3 protein: CASANRTGRF

J gene: TRBJ2-7
V gene: TRBV7-9
D gene: TRBD1
clone size: NA
CDR3 DNA: TGTGCCAGCAGCGGACAGGGAGTAAGTTACGAGCAGTACTTC
CDR3 protein: CASSGQGVSYEQYF

J gene: TRBJ2-2
V gene: TRBV11-1
D gene: NA
clone size: NA
CDR3 DNA: TGTGCCAGCAGCCTCCACGCCAGGCCTGTGGAGCTGTTTTTT
CDR3 protein: CASSLHARPVELFF

J gene: TRBJ1-6
V gene: TRBV18
D gene: NA
clone size: NA
CDR3 DNA: TGTGCCAGCTCACCATATGACATGGGTCTTGATTCACCCCTCCACTTT
CDR3 protein: CASSPYDMGLDSPLHF

J gene: TRBJ2-2
V gene: TRBV11-3
D gene: NA
clone size: NA
CDR3 DNA: TGTGCCAGCAGCTTAGAGGGCAGGGGCATCAGAAGCACCGGGGAGCTGTTTTTT
CDR3 protein: CASSLEGRGIRSTGELFF

J gene: TRBJ1-4
V gene: TRBV10-2
D gene: TRBD1
clone size: NA
CDR3 DNA: TGCGCCAGCAGTGCAGACGGACAGGGGTTGAATGAAAAACTGTTTTTT
CDR3 protein: CASSADGQGLNEKLFF

J gene: TRBJ2-5
V gene: TRBV24-1
D gene: TRBD2
clone size: NA
CDR3 DNA: TGTGCCACCAGCTCTAGCGGGAGAGAGACCCAGTACTTC
CDR3 protein: CATSSSGRETQYF

J gene: TRBJ2-1
V gene: TRBV25-1
D gene: NA
clone size: NA
CDR3 DNA: TGTGCCAGCAGTGTTCAGTATGAGCAGTTCTTC
CDR3 protein: CASSVQYEQFF

J gene: TRBJ2-3
V gene: TRBV5-1
D gene: NA
clone size: NA
CDR3 DNA: TGCGCCAGCCGCCAGGGGACAGATACGCAGTATTTT
CDR3 protein: CASRQGTDTQYF

J gene: TRBJ1-4
V gene: TRBV6-4
D gene: NA
clone size: NA
CDR3 DNA: TGTGCCAGCAGTCAGCAACCGCTCGGGGGAAAACTGTTTTTT
CDR3 protein: CASSQQPLGGKLFF

J gene: TRBJ2-7
V gene: TRBV7-2
D gene: NA
clone size: NA
CDR3 DNA: TGTGCCAGCAGCTTAACTAGAGCAATAGCCTACGAGCAGTACTTC
CDR3 protein: CASSLTRAIAYEQYF

J gene: TRBJ2-7
V gene: TRBV3-1/TRBV3-2
D gene: TRBD2
clone size: NA
CDR3 DNA: TGTGCCAGCACCCGGGAGGCGGGGGGCGCTTACGAGCAGTACTTC
CDR3 protein: CASTREAGGAYEQYF

J gene: TRBJ1-4
V gene: TRBV28
D gene: NA
clone size: NA
CDR3 DNA: TGTGCCAGCAGTTTAGGGGGGATAGGTGAAAAACTGTTTTTT
CDR3 protein: CASSLGGIGEKLFF

J gene: TRBJ2-2
V gene: TRBV3-1/TRBV3-2
D gene: NA
clone size: NA
CDR3 DNA: TGTGCCAGCAACCATGCGGGTGCAGGAGCACTCACCGGGGAGCTGTTTTTT
CDR3 protein: CASNHAGAGALTGELFF

J gene: TRBJ2-3
V gene: TRBV5-1
D gene: NA
clone size: NA
CDR3 DNA: TGCGCCAGCAGCCGACTACAGGGTAGCACAGATACGCAGTATTTT
CDR3 protein: CASSRLQGSTDTQYF

J gene: TRBJ2-1
V gene: TRBV6-2/TRBV6-3
D gene: TRBD2
clone size: NA
CDR3 DNA: TGTGCCAGCAGTTCAGGGCTGCAGCGGGGGGGCTACAATGAGCAGTTCTTC
CDR3 protein: CASSSGLQRGGYNEQFF

J gene: TRBJ1-3
V gene: TRBV7-6
D gene: NA
clone size: NA
CDR3 DNA: TGTGCCAGCAGCTTAGTTTCCAGGACAATCTCTGGAAACACCATATATTTT
CDR3 protein: CASSLVSRTISGNTIYF

J gene: TRBJ2-5
V gene: TRBV28
D gene: NA
clone size: NA
CDR3 DNA: TGTGCCAGCTTGTCAGGGTTAGCAGAGACCCAGTACTTC
CDR3 protein: CASLSGLAETQYF

J gene: TRBJ1-1
V gene: TRBV27
D gene: TRBD1
clone size: NA
CDR3 DNA: TGTGCCAGCAGTTTCGCTCGGGACAGGGAAGCTTTCTTT
CDR3 protein: CASSFARDREAFF

J gene: TRBJ2-6
V gene: TRBV29-1
D gene: TRBD2
clone size: NA
CDR3 DNA: TGCAGCGTCCTAGGAGGGGAGGGCTACTCTGGGGCCAACGTCCTGACTTTC
CDR3 protein: CSVLGGEGYSGANVLTF